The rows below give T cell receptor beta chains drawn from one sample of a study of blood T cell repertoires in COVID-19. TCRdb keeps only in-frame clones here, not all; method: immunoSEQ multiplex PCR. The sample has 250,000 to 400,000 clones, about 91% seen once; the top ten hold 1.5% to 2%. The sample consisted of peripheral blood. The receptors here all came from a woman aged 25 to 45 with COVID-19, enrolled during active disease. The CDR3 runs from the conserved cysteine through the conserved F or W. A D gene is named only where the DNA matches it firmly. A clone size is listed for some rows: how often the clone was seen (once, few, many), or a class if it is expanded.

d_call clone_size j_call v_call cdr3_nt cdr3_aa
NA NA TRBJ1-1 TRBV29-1 TGCAGCGGCCGGGACTTAAACACTGAAGCTTTCTTT CSGRDLNTEAFF
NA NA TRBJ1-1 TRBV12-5 TGTGCTAGTGGTTTGGCCAGGATTAACACTGAAGCTTTCTTT CASGLARINTEAFF
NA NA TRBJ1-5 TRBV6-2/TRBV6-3 TGTGCCAGCAGTTACTTGTCCAGGGGAACTCAGCCCCAGCATTTT CASSYLSRGTQPQHF
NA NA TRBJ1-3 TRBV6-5 TGTGCCAGCAGTTACAGCCGCTCTGGAAACACCATATATTTT CASSYSRSGNTIYF
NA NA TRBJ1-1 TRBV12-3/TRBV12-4 TGTGCCAGCAGTTTAGGGGAGGACACTGAAGCTTTCTTT CASSLGEDTEAFF
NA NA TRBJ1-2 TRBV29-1 TGCAGCGTCCCTCGGGACACCGACTATGGCTACACCTTC CSVPRDTDYGYTF
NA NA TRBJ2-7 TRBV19 TGTGCCAGTAGTCTCCGGACATCAGTCTCCTACGAGCAGTACTTC CASSLRTSVSYEQYF
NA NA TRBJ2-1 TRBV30 TGTGCCTGGAGTGGGTCGGGGAGCTCCTACAATGAGCAGTTCTTC CAWSGSGSSYNEQFF
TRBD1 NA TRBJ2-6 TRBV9 TGTGCCAGCAGCCCCCGGACAGGGTATACTGGGGCCAACGTCCTGACTTTC CASSPRTGYTGANVLTF
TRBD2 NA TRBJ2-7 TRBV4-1 TGCGCCAGCAGCCAAGGGGATGGTAGCGGGGGAGAGCAGTACTTC CASSQGDGSGGEQYF
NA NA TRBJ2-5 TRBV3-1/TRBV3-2 TGTGCCAGCAGCCAAGATACTCGAGGGCGAGAGACCCAGTACTTC CASSQDTRGRETQYF
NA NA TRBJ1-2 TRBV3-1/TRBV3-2 TGTGCCAGCAGCCAAGAACGAGGGCGGTCCTATGGCTACACCTTC CASSQERGRSYGYTF
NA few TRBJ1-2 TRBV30 TGTGCCTGGAGGGAAGGGGTCTATGGCTACACCTTC CAWREGVYGYTF
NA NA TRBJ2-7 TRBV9 TGTGCCAGCAGCGTCGGTCGTCCGGGGGCCTACGAGCAGTACTTC CASSVGRPGAYEQYF
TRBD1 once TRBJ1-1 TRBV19 TGTGCCAGTAGTATACCCGGACAGGGGGACACTGAAGCTTTCTTT CASSIPGQGDTEAFF
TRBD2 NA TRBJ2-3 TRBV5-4 TGTGCCAGCAGCTTACGGGGGGGTGGAGATACGCAGTATTTT CASSLRGGGDTQYF
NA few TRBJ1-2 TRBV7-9 TGTGCCAGCAGCCGGGGGGCGGATGGCTACACCTTC CASSRGADGYTF
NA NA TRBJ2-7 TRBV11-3 TGTGCCAGCAGCTTGACGTCCGGGAGCTCCTACGAGCAGTACTTC CASSLTSGSSYEQYF
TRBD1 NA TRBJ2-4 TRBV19 TGTGCCAGTAGTCTAGCAGGCGTTGGGACAGGGTTTATTCAGTACTTC CASSLAGVGTGFIQYF
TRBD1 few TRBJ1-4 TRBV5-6 TGTGCCAGCAGCCCGCGAGATGGGACAGGGGCTGTAAAACTGTTTTTT CASSPRDGTGAVKLFF
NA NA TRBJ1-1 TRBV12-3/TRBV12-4 TGTGCCAGCAGCTACCCGATGCCCCCAAAGGCTTTCTTT CASSYPMPPKAFF
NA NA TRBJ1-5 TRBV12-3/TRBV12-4 TGTGCCAGCAGTTTAACGGGGGATCAGCCCCAGCATTTT CASSLTGDQPQHF
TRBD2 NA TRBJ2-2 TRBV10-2 TGCGCCAGCAGAGGGCTAGCGGGGGTTACCGGGGAGCTGTTTTTT CASRGLAGVTGELFF
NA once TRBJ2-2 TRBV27 TGTGCCAGCAGTCTCCGACAGCCCACCGGGGAGCTGTTTTTT CASSLRQPTGELFF
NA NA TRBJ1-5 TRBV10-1 TGCGCCAGCCACTCCGCGCCCCAGCATTTT CASHSAPQHF
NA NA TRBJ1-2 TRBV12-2 TGTGCAAGTCGCTCAGGGAGGAAGGGGGACAGGCCTTCTAACTATGGCTACACCTTC CASRSGRKGDRPSNYGYTF
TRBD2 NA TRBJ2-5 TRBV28 TGTGCCAGCAGTTTATCAGAAACTAGCGGGGGGCAAGAGACCCAGTACTTC CASSLSETSGGQETQYF
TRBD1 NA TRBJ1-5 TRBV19 TGTGCCAGTAGTACTCAATTACACAGGGGTAGTACCCAGCATTTT CASSTQLHRGSTQHF
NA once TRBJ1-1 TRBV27 TGTGCCAGCAGTTACGGACAATTGAATACTGAAGCTTTCTTT CASSYGQLNTEAFF
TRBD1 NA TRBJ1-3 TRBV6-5 TGTGCCAGCAGTCAACAGGGGGTCTGGGGAAACACCATATATTTT CASSQQGVWGNTIYF
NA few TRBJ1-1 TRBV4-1 TGCGCCAGCAGTACGACTGTCTGGGGCCCGAACACTGAAGCTTTCTTT CASSTTVWGPNTEAFF
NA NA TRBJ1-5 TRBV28 TGTGCCAGCAATAGCGGACTCGAAAGATCTGATCAGCCCCAGCATTTT CASNSGLERSDQPQHF
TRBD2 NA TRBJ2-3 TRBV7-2 TGTGCCAGCAGCCTCGGACTAGCCTCAGATACGCAGTATTTT CASSLGLASDTQYF
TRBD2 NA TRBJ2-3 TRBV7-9 TGTGCCAGCAGCTTAGATGCGGGGGGGCCTAGCACAGATACGCAGTATTTT CASSLDAGGPSTDTQYF
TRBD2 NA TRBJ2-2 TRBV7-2 TGTGCCAGCAGCCGCGGGACTAGCGGGGGGTTTTCGCTGGGCGGGGAGCTGTTTTTT CASSRGTSGGFSLGGELFF
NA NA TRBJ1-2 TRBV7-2 TGTGCCAGCAGCCCAGGACAGCTGGAGGGCTACACCTTC CASSPGQLEGYTF
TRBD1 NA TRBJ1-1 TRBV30 TGTGCCTGGAATCCCGGGACAGGGGGAACTGAAGCTTTCTTT CAWNPGTGGTEAFF
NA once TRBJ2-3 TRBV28 TGTGCCAGTGGGGGGGGCAGCACAGATACGCAGTATTTT CASGGGSTDTQYF
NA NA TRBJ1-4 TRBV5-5 TGTGCCAGCAGCTCGTTAGAGGAAACTAATGAAAAACTGTTTTTT CASSSLEETNEKLFF
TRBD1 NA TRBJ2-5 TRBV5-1 TGCGCCAGCAGCCCGGGGACAGGGGGTGGAGAGACCCAGTACTTC CASSPGTGGGETQYF